The 31 T cell receptor beta chains listed next were all sequenced from one sample in a study of beta chain features in type 1 diabetes. Their recognized antigens are unknown. General study findings and limits: Shortening that was moderate but significant affected the TCRB CDR3s of Type 1 diabetes patients in all four CD4+ subsets.

Isolated RNA was reverse transcribed in full, so expressed TCRB transcripts were sequenced. Measured with immunoSEQ multiplex PCR; TCRdb has only the in-frame clones, and not every one. Of 300,000 to 450,000 clones detected, roughly 12% appear once; the ten largest clones hold 0.0085% to 0.012%. Material: naive CD4+ T cells from blood. These receptors all come from a woman aged 18-29 years with type 1 diabetes.

This clone was counted a few times. The chain is built from TRBV5-1 and TRBJ1-6; 8 bases line up with TRBD1. The CDR3 sequence is 14 residues long. Germline CDR1 is SGHRS and CDR2 is YFSETQ. V gave up 4 bases and J gave up 9 bases; unmatched junction bases: 6. CDR3: CASSGGQDVSPLHF. The CDR3 nucleotides read TGCGCCAGCAGCGGGGGACAGGACGTTTCACCCCTCCACTTT.

The genes are TRBV29-1 and TRBJ2-3; the match to TRBD2 covers 11 bases. The germline V gene encodes CDR1 SQVTM and CDR2 ANQGSEA. V lost 6 bases and J lost 4; bases outside the gene matches: 6. The CDR3 covers 14 residues. The CDR3 DNA sequence: TGCAGCGTCTATCTAGCGGGAGGTGCAGATACGCAGTATTTT. Amino acids: CSVYLAGGADTQYF.

The chain is built from TRBV18 and TRBJ1-6; D is perhaps TRBD1 (5 bases). Trimming cost V 2 bases and J 5 bases, with 7 bases left between them. Germline V gene lookup returns CDR1 KGHSH and CDR2 LQKENI. This CDR3 contains 14 residues. DNA for the CDR3: TGTGCCAGCTCACCAGGGGGGGATAATTCACCCCTCCACTTT. Amino acids: CASSPGGDNSPLHF. Looking up the rest from reference TRBV18 and TRBJ1-6 gives the full variable domain: NAGVMQNPRHLVRRRGQEARLRCSPMKGHSHVYWYRQLPEEGLKFMVYLQKENIIDESGMPKERFSAEFPKEGPSILRIQQVVRGDSAAYFCASSPGGDNSPLHFGNGTRLTVT.

This clone was counted once. V gene TRBV30 combines with J gene TRBJ2-7; no firm D call. The V end was cut by 2 bases, the J end by 7 bases, with 9 bases between. CDR3 length: 11 residues. The V gene's germline CDR1 is GTSNPN and CDR2 SVGIG (reference sequence). This CDR3 is CAWSNPREQYF. The CDR3 nucleotides read TGTGCCTGGAGTAACCCCCGGGAGCAGTACTTC.

The chain carries TRBV21-1 and TRBJ2-7; the DNA was not used to check the table's D call, TRBD1. TRBV21-1 is a pseudogene locus. The CDR3 is 15 amino acids. The CDR3 nucleotides are TGTGCCAGTCACCGGAGCGACAGGGGTCTCTACGAGCAGTACTTC. Its protein is CASHRSDRGLYEQYF.

A few counts support this clone. The chain uses TRBV5-6 and TRBJ2-7, with 9 nucleotides matching TRBD2. V lost 2 bases, J lost 5 bases, and 5 bases stayed unmatched. The CDR3 runs to 14 residues. Per the germline V gene, CDR1 is SGHDT and CDR2 is YYEEEE. In nucleotides, the CDR3 is TGTGCCAGCAGCTTCGCGGGAGGGGGCCACGAGCAGTACTTC. This translates into CASSFAGGGHEQYF.

The CDR3 nucleotides read TGTGCCAGTAGCGCGTCAATGAATCAGCCCCAGCATTTT. Translated, it gives CASSASMNQPQHF. The rearrangement uses TRBV19 and TRBJ1-5; D gene ambiguous. Between the trimmed V and J ends, which lost 6 bases and 4 bases, there was a span of 10 bases. The CDR3 runs to 13 residues. Per the germline V gene, CDR1 is LNHDA and CDR2 is SQIVND (reference sequence).

This chain connects TRBV29-1 to TRBJ2-5; D is ambiguous. The CDR3 is 14 residues long. Germline V lookup: CDR1 SQVTM, CDR2 ANQGSEA. Trimming removed 6 bases from V and 5 bases from J, with 19 bases in between. The CDR3 sequence: CSVGQGIAGETQYF. CDR3 nucleotide sequence: TGCAGCGTGGGTCAAGGAATAGCCGGGGAGACCCAGTACTTC.

This clone came up a few times. This chain links TRBV5-6 with TRBJ2-1; D uncertain. Trimming took off 0 bases at V and 4 bases at J, with 5 bases between the two ends. Germline assignment: CDR1 SGHDT and CDR2 YYEEEE. The CDR3 contains 13 residues. CDR3 nucleotides: TGTGCCAGCAGCTTGGTCCCTTACAATGAGCAGTTCTTC. This gives the protein CASSLVPYNEQFF.

This rearrangement joins TRBV28 to TRBJ2-1; a weak D match, TRBD2 (5 bases). Trimming took 7 bases from V and 10 from J, leaving 23 bases between them. The CDR3 spans 15 residues. Per germline, CDR1 MDHEN and CDR2 SYDVKM. CDR3 amino acids: CASTSRSARRGEQFF. The CDR3 region has the DNA TGTGCCAGCACCTCTCGGTCGGCTCGCCGGGGAGAGCAGTTCTTC. The full variable domain, its missing parts supplied by reference TRBV28 and TRBJ2-1, is DVKVTQSSRYLVKRTGEKVFLECVQDMDHENMFWYRQDPGLGLRLIYFSYDVKMKEKGDIPEGYSVSREKKERFSLILESASTNQTSMYLCASTSRSARRGEQFFGPGTRLTVL.

The chain recombines TRBV6-1 with TRBJ2-5, with D possibly TRBD2 on 6 matching bases. V lost 6 bases, J lost 4 bases, and 12 bases lay in between. There are 13 residues in the CDR3. CDR1 is MNHNS, CDR2 SASEGT, per germline. The CDR3 is CASRRGWGETQYF. The CDR3, as DNA: TGTGCCAGCAGGCGGGGTTGGGGAGAGACCCAGTACTTC.

The chain has TRBV29-1 and TRBJ2-1, with D possibly being TRBD2 (5 bases). V lost 5 bases, J lost 0 bases, and 11 bases lay in between. Per the germline V gene, CDR1 is SQVTM and CDR2 is ANQGSEA. This CDR3 has 14 residues. The CDR3 bases are TGCAGCGTTTCCGGAGGACCCTCCTACAATGAGCAGTTCTTC. Translating it yields CSVSGGPSYNEQFF.

This clone was counted between two and nine times. This sequence joins TRBV9 and TRBJ2-7; TRBD2 matches 7 bases. This CDR3 comprises 20 residues. V gave up 4 bases and J gave up 1 base; unmatched junction bases: 23. Germline V gives CDR1 SGDLS, CDR2 YYNGEE. CDR3 sequence reads: CASSLPLGLEPHILSYEQYF. Written as DNA, the CDR3 is TGTGCCAGCAGCCTCCCCTTAGGACTAGAACCACACATTCTTTCCTACGAGCAGTACTTC.

This sequence joins TRBV30 and TRBJ2-1; 12 bases line up with TRBD2. The CDR3 is 18 amino acids. V shed 1 base, J shed 5 bases, and the junction held 12 bases outside the gene matches. The germline CDR1 and CDR2 sequences are GTSNPN and SVGIG (reference sequence). The CDR3: CAWSGVLAGGPGDNEQFF. CDR3 DNA: TGTGCCTGGAGTGGAGTCCTAGCGGGAGGGCCCGGGGACAATGAGCAGTTCTTC.

A few counts support this clone. The V gene is TRBV5-1, the J gene TRBJ2-1; 8 bases align to TRBD2. Germline assignment: CDR1 SGHRS and CDR2 YFSETQ. V trimming: 0 bases; J trimming: 9 bases; junction bases outside the gene matches: 14. The CDR3 loop spans 17 amino acids. CDR3 nucleotides: TGCGCCAGCAGCTTGGCCAATTTCGGTAGCGGGGCCTCTGAGCAGTTCTTC. Translated: CASSLANFGSGASEQFF.

The V gene is TRBV7-6, the J gene TRBJ2-7, with no clear D. The CDR3 spans 10 residues. The germline CDR1 and CDR2 sequences are SGHVS and FNYEAQ. V was cut by 5 bases and J by 4 bases, with 3 bases left in between. The CDR3 sequence: CASSLYEQYF. CDR3 DNA sequence: TGTGCCAGCAGCCTATACGAGCAGTACTTC.

This clone has more than one count but fewer than ten. The rearrangement links TRBV5-1 to TRBJ2-1; maybe TRBD2 (6 bases). Trimming took 1 base from V and 4 from J, leaving 12 bases between them. Germline-derived CDR1 and CDR2 are SGHRS and YFSETQ. CDR3 size: 15 residues. The CDR3 protein is CASSLSGGAYNEQFF. In DNA form, the CDR3 reads TGCGCCAGCAGCTTGTCCGGGGGAGCTTACAATGAGCAGTTCTTC.

The chain is built from TRBV14 and TRBJ2-2; possible D gene TRBD1, 5 bases. The ends were cut back, 6 bases at V and 7 bases at J, with 12 bases in the middle. CDR1 is SGHDN and CDR2 is FVKESK in the germline V gene. The CDR3 has 13 residues. The CDR3: CASRDIISGELFF. CDR3 DNA: TGTGCCAGCAGGGACATCATAAGCGGGGAGCTGTTTTTT. Filled out from reference TRBV14 and TRBJ2-2, the complete variable domain reads EAGVTQFPSHSVIEKGQTVTLRCDPISGHDNLYWYRRVMGKEIKFLLHFVKESKQDESGMPNNRFLAERTGGTYSTLKVQPAELEDSGVYFCASRDIISGELFFGEGSRLTVL.

The rearrangement links TRBV19 to TRBJ2-4; the D gene is possibly TRBD1 (6 bases). The CDR3 is 16 residues long. V was pared by 1 base and J by 2 bases, with 12 bases between. In germline, CDR1 is LNHDA, CDR2 SQIVND (reference sequence). The CDR3, as DNA: TGTGCCAGTAGTATAGCGGACAGACTTACCAAAAACATTCAGTACTTC. As protein: CASSIADRLTKNIQYF.

This clone showed up just a few times. V is TRBV28 and J is TRBJ2-1, with 10 bases identical to TRBD2. J gave up 6 bases and V 5 bases, and 7 bases lay outside the gene matches. The CDR3 runs to 15 residues. The germline CDR1 and CDR2 sequences are MDHEN and SYDVKM. CDR3 nucleotide sequence: TGTGCCAGCAGTGAACTTAGCGGGAGGCCCAATGAGCAGTTCTTC. Its translation is CASSELSGRPNEQFF.

V gene TRBV7-2 combines with J gene TRBJ2-5; 7 nucleotides line up with TRBD1. The CDR3 has 14 amino acids. Unmatched junction bases numbered 9, after V lost 8 bases and J lost 3 bases. The germline V gene encodes CDR1 SGHTA and CDR2 FQGNSA. The CDR3 DNA follows: TGTGCCAGCGGACTGAGAACAGGGGAAGAGACCCAGTACTTC. Protein: CASGLRTGEETQYF.

This clone turned up a few times. The V and J genes are TRBV19 and TRBJ2-5; tentative D call: TRBD2 (6 bases). From germline, CDR1 is LNHDA and CDR2 SQIVND (reference sequence). The CDR3 runs to 13 residues. Trimming stripped 6 bases from V and 5 bases from J, with 13 bases between. The DNA for the CDR3 is TGTGCCAGTAGCGCGGGGTGGTCGGAGACCCAGTACTTC. It specifies CASSAGWSETQYF.

In its sample, this clone was seen a few times. The germline gene is not matched at one end of the junction; a read error may be the cause. The chain uses TRBV4-3 and TRBJ2-5; TRBD1 aligns across 7 bases. Germline V lookup: CDR1 LGHNA, CDR2 YSLEER. There are 13 residues in the CDR3. DNA of the CDR3: TGCGCCAGCAGCCGTATCCCGGGACAGTCAATCCACTTC. It is translated as CASSRIPGQSIHF.

This clone was detected a few times. The rearrangement uses TRBV29-1 and TRBJ2-1; 12 bases line up with TRBD2. The CDR3 loop spans 15 amino acids. Germline loops: CDR1 SQVTM, CDR2 ANQGSEA. The ends lost 4 bases at V and 5 bases at J; junction bases unmatched: 6. The CDR3 DNA follows: TGCAGCGTTGCCCGGAGACTAGCGGGGGACAATGAGCAGTTCTTC. It encodes CSVARRLAGDNEQFF.

This clone was seen a handful of times. J is TRBJ2-2 and V is TRBV4-1, with TRBD2 matching over 10 bases. Germline trimming cut 2 bases from V and 7 bases from J; bases unmatched to any gene: 10. Germline V gene lookup returns CDR1 MGHRA and CDR2 YSYEKL. This CDR3 is 17 amino acids long. The DNA for the CDR3 is TGCGCCAGCAGCCAACGGTGGAGCGGGAGGGAGATCGGGGAGCTGTTTTTT. Translated, it gives CASSQRWSGREIGELFF.

This clone was recorded a few times. The chain is built from TRBV6-5 and TRBJ2-5; 7 bases are a match to TRBD2. The CDR3 is made up of 14 amino acids. Unmatched junction bases numbered 3, after V lost 4 bases and J lost 1 base. The germline V gene encodes CDR1 MNHEY and CDR2 SVGAGI. The chain's CDR3 is CASSSRLAQETQYF. Here the CDR3 DNA reads TGTGCCAGCAGTTCACGACTAGCCCAAGAGACCCAGTACTTC.

The chain is built from TRBV7-2 and TRBJ2-5; D gene unclear. Looked up from germline, CDR1 is SGHTA and CDR2 is FQGNSA. V was cut by 1 base and J by 5 bases, with 8 bases left in between. The CDR3 extends over 13 amino acids. This CDR3 is CASSLEPWETQYF. For the CDR3, the DNA is TGTGCCAGCAGCTTAGAGCCGTGGGAGACCCAGTACTTC.

V usage is TRBV28 and J usage is TRBJ2-7; possibly TRBD2 for D (6 bases). Trimming removed 5 bases at V and 4 bases at J, with 18 bases between. The germline gives CDR1 MDHEN, CDR2 SYDVKM. The CDR3 is 15 residues long. CDR3 sequence reads: CASSGPFPAGYEQYF. In nucleotides, the CDR3 is TGTGCCAGCAGTGGACCTTTTCCGGCGGGGTACGAGCAGTACTTC.

The chain couples TRBV28 to TRBJ1-4; no definite D call. The V gene's germline CDR1 is MDHEN and CDR2 SYDVKM. The ends were cut back, 1 base at V and 12 bases at J, with 6 bases in the middle. The CDR3 is 11 residues long. The chain's CDR3 is CASSLSRELFF. CDR3 in DNA: TGTGCCAGCAGTTTATCGAGGGAACTGTTTTTT.

The chain joins TRBV4-3 to TRBJ1-2; 9 bases line up with TRBD1. The germline V gene encodes CDR1 LGHNA and CDR2 YSLEER. After removal of 2 bases from V and 8 bases from J, the junction contained 12 bases not matched to a gene. This CDR3 has 16 residues. CDR3 DNA sequence: TGCGCCAGCAGCCAATCGCCTGTACAGGGGGCACTAGGCTACACCTTC. Encoded protein: CASSQSPVQGALGYTF.

This clone was counted only a few times. The CDR3 DNA follows: TGTGCCAGCAGTCGGGACATCCAGGGAAAGGCGGCTTTCTTT. This codes for CASSRDIQGKAAFF. The V call is TRBV6-5, the J call TRBJ1-1; possible D gene TRBD1, 6 bases. The CDR3 runs 14 residues. The V gene's germline CDR1 is MNHEY and CDR2 SVGAGI. Trimming shortened V by 5 bases and J by 11 bases, and 21 bases separated the two germline ends.